This TCR beta chain was profiled in a study of CD8 T cells in Susac syndrome. Negative isolation was used for CD8+ and CD4+ T cells, and FACS enrichment was applied to TEMRA cells. Study-level points and caveats: Peak Susac CD8+ clonal expansion was seen in TEMRA cells and active patients. The study's TCR sequencing and HLA analysis covered a relatively small number of individuals, and the study acknowledged this.

Turning to this clonotype: Its specificity is not known.

The CDR3 runs 13 residues. Trimming took off 1 base at V and 5 bases at J, with 11 bases between the two ends. CDR1 SQVTM and CDR2 ANQGSEA come from the germline V gene. cDNA came from about 0.5 to 1 ug RNA primed by random hexamers. TCR beta CDR3 was amplified by immunoSEQ covering 54 Vbeta and 13 Jbeta. One entry per CDR3 protein, called by TCRdb with MiXCR from the immunoSEQ multiplex PCR reads. The sample has about 190,000 distinct CDR3 sequences, around 95% seen once. The chain couples TRBV29-1 to TRBJ1-1, with D uncertain. Sample: CD8+ T cells from PBMCs. The sequence was collected from a human donor with Susac syndrome. Here the CDR3 DNA reads TGCAGCGTTGAAGTTCTAGGGCGGACTGAAGCTTTCTTT. Its translation is CSVEVLGRTEAFF.